The 10 T cell receptor beta chains in this list originate from one sample, sequenced in a study of T cell repertoires in cytomegalovirus infection. TCRdb passed the reads through MiXCR, listing each CDR3 protein once. This table has around 100,000 distinct CDR3 sequences, about 30% appearing once. These TCRs are of unknown antigen specificity. The input for sequencing was CD8+ T cells from cultured PBMCs, taken from culture after CMV antigen stimulation. These receptor sequences come from a human donor in good health (CMV status not recorded). Some clones in this sample may be carry-over from other donors' samples.

V and J are TRBV4-1 and TRBJ1-1, with no clear D. Between the trimmed V and J ends, which lost 2 bases and 1 base, there was a span of 8 bases. The V gene's germline CDR1 is MGHRA and CDR2 YSYEKL. This CDR3 has 14 residues. The CDR3 reads CASSQSERNTEAFF. CDR3 in DNA: TGCGCCAGCAGCCAATCTGAGCGGAACACTGAAGCTTTCTTT.

This clonotype was detected ten times or more. The V call is TRBV6-5, the J call TRBJ2-3; 11 bases map to TRBD1. V dropped 6 bases and J dropped 5; count of bases not matched to a gene: 4. The length of the CDR3 is 14 residues. From germline, CDR1 is MNHEY and CDR2 SVGAGI. The DNA for the CDR3 is TGTGCCAGCAGCGGACAGGGGGCTTTAGATACGCAGTATTTT. Amino acid sequence: CASSGQGALDTQYF.

This clonotype has more than one count but fewer than ten. The chain is built from TRBV7-2 and TRBJ2-6; D might be TRBD1 or TRBD2, each matching 5 bases. The CDR3 spans 19 residues. CDR1 SGHTA and CDR2 FQGNSA come from the germline V gene. Trimming left V 1 base short and J 0 bases short, with 16 bases between. The CDR3: CASSLGPGTDVSGANVLTF. In nucleotides, the CDR3 is TGTGCCAGCAGCTTAGGACCTGGGACCGACGTCTCTGGGGCCAACGTCCTGACTTTC.

The chain links TRBV20-1 to TRBJ2-2; no firm D call. CDR1 DFQATT and CDR2 SNEGSKA come from the germline V gene (reference sequence). The CDR3 spans 15 residues. V was clipped by 3 bases and J by 0 bases, with 11 bases between them. The CDR3, as DNA: TGCAGTGCTAGCGCACGCTCGGCGAACACCGGGGAGCTGTTTTTT. This encodes CSASARSANTGELFF.

The V gene is TRBV7-8, the J gene TRBJ1-1, with TRBD1 as a possible D gene (5 bases). Trimming cost V 1 base and J 5 bases, with 14 bases left between them. The CDR3 length is 15 residues. Germline values: CDR1 SGHVS, CDR2 FQNEAQ. CDR3 loop: CASSLEAGRYTEAFF. CDR3 DNA sequence: TGTGCCAGCAGCTTAGAGGCAGGGCGGTATACTGAAGCTTTCTTT.

Only a few counts were recorded for this clonotype. The CDR3, as DNA: TGCAGCGTTACAGGGTACTACGAGCAGTACTTC. Translation: CSVTGYYEQYF. V usage is TRBV29-1 and J usage is TRBJ2-7; D is perhaps TRBD1 (6 bases). CDR1 and CDR2 (germline): SQVTM, ANQGSEA. This CDR3 is built from 11 residues. Deletions cut 5 bases from V and 3 bases from J, with 8 bases between.

This rearrangement joins TRBV7-8 to TRBJ2-3, with D perhaps matching TRBD1 or TRBD2 (7 bases each). V was cut by 5 bases and J by 6 bases, with 24 bases left in between. The CDR3 has 17 residues. The V gene's germline CDR1 is SGHVS and CDR2 FQNEAQ. CDR3 in DNA: TGTGCCAGCAGCACCACCCCCAGGGGGGGGTCCAGGGATACGCAGTATTTT. It encodes CASSTTPRGGSRDTQYF. The full variable domain, completed using reference TRBV7-8 and TRBJ2-3, is GAGVSQSPRYKVAKRGQDVALRCDPISGHVSLFWYQQALGQGPEFLTYFQNEAQLDKSGLPSDRFFAERPEGSVSTLKIQRTQQEDSAVYLCASSTTPRGGSRDTQYFGPGTRLTVL.

This clonotype was observed many times. The CDR3 nucleotides read TGTGCCAGCAGCTTTTCAGGCGGGGATAACACCGGGGAGCTGTTTTTT. Translated, it gives CASSFSGGDNTGELFF. The chain has TRBV7-6 and TRBJ2-2, with D tentatively TRBD2 (6 bases). CDR3 size: 16 residues. Deletions cut 3 bases from V and 2 bases from J, with 13 bases between. The germline V gene encodes CDR1 SGHVS and CDR2 FNYEAQ. Full variable domain (rest looked up from reference TRBV7-6 and TRBJ2-2): GAGVSQSPRYKVTKRGQDVALRCDPISGHVSLYWYRQALGQGPEFLTYFNYEAQQDKSGLPNDRFSAERPEGSISTLTIQRTEQRDSAMYRCASSFSGGDNTGELFFGEGSRLTVL.

This clonotype has at least ten counts. The rearrangement uses TRBV12-3 or TRBV12-4 and TRBJ2-3; tentatively, D is TRBD2 (6 bases). CDR3 size: 11 residues. Deletions cut 5 bases from V and 8 bases from J, with 8 bases between. This chain's CDR3 is CASSQGGTQYF. The CDR3 region has the DNA TGTGCCAGCAGTCAGGGAGGTACGCAGTATTTT.

This chain uses TRBV6-6 with TRBJ2-7; D may be TRBD1 (6 bases). The ends were cut back, 0 bases at V and 3 bases at J, with 12 bases in the middle. Germline CDR1 MNHNY, CDR2 SVGAGI (reference sequence). The CDR3 has 15 amino acids. The CDR3 DNA sequence: TGTGCCAGCAGTTACTCCCCGACAGGACTCTACGAGCAGTACTTC. Its protein product is CASSYSPTGLYEQYF.